The source of this TCR beta chain is a study of OX40 agonist ivuxolimab in advanced cancers. Study-wide context: The dose-escalation cohort had hepatocellular carcinoma, melanoma, renal cell or head and neck cancer.

The CDR3 loop spans 15 amino acids. Germline V CDR1 and CDR2: MNHNS, SASEGT. V lost 3 bases, J lost 5 bases, and 8 bases stayed unmatched. Profiling relied on immunoSEQ multiplex PCR, and the TCRdb table lists in-frame clones only, not all of them. This sample has about 94,000 clones, with roughly 89% found just once. Peripheral blood came from all dose cohorts at three timepoints. V is TRBV6-1 and J is TRBJ2-3, with 7 bases fitting TRBD1. Specimen: CD4+ or CD8+ T cells sorted from blood, collected in a trial of the OX40 agonist ivuxolimab. The receptor comes from an adult with an advanced solid tumor such as melanoma, head and neck, liver or kidney cancer. The CDR3 DNA reads TGTGCCAGCAGTGACCGGGGACAGTATCTAGATACGCAGTATTTT. Residues: CASSDRGQYLDTQYF.